The entry that follows covers one T cell receptor (beta chain) sequence. Its antigen target is currently unknown. Per-base qualities were not stored, and no clone one base away is much larger. The entry originates in a study of shared clonotypes between healthy human individuals (dated by TCRdb to about 2020). Context from the whole study: Two women and a few men aged 18 to 49 years were included in the cohort. The study deeply sequenced blood TCR repertoires of about five healthy adults to estimate repertoire size and the extent of clonotype sharing between individuals. To increase sequencing depth and limit assay-specific biases, TCR repertoire library preparation and sequencing were carried out by different laboratories using diverse techniques. Per donor, leukapheresis produced somewhere between about 0.9 and 10 billion PBMCs. Summary of the overall study and its limitations: Because the study included only a small number of donors, the genetic and exposure-history diversity represented was limited. Sampling was restricted to blood, and TCR repertoires in tissue are likely to differ from TCR repertoires in blood. Based on pairwise subsampling, the degree of clonotype sharing among donors was expected to be affected by sequencing depth.

Based on the germline V gene, the CDR1 and CDR2 sequences are WSHSY and SAAADI. V trim: 6 bases; J trim: 4 bases; unmatched bases: 4. The CDR3 measures 14 amino acids from cysteine to phenylalanine. Only the CDR3 DNA is retained, 42 bases long and in frame from the first base. Using the deep immunoSEQ assay, multiplex PCR amplified TCR CDR3 regions from genomic DNA. Extracted genomic DNA from each cell subset was distributed evenly across all wells of several immunoSEQ 96-well plates, and each plate was treated as a replicate. Each replicate PCR for unsorted PBMC received roughly 300 ng genomic DNA, equal to about 30,000 T cell genomes. Ten immunoSEQ deep assay plates were used to sequence unsorted PBMC genomic DNA. The purified libraries were quantified using a Qubit 3.0 fluorometer, sized with a Bioanalyzer 2100, and then quantified again using the KAPA Library Quantification kit. A separate single-read 150-cycle Illumina NextSeq 550 flow cell was used to sequence each immunoSEQ 96-well plate. Processing in the source paper ran as follows. The immunoSEQ output contained only junctional sequences without quality scores, so filtering could not match that applied to full-length reads. Sequences were annotated with PyIR, a Python wrapper for IgBLAST v1.9, using IMGT germline references to assign V/J genes and CDR3. Reads were removed for weak V/J assignments (E-value above 1e-6), missing CDR3, stop codons, out-of-frame junctions, or ambiguous translated residues. V3J clonotypes were defined by identical inferred V gene, J gene, and CDR3 amino acid sequence. The percentage overlap between two repertoires was calculated by dividing the number of shared unique clonotypes by the size of the smaller repertoire. Three approaches were used to assess repertoire richness: RTK rarefaction, the Chao1 estimator, and Recon v2.1 estimates of unobserved clonotypes. Held by TCRdb, this immuneACCESS table contains in-frame sequences only and omits some clones. Under half of the omission traces to an unresolved V gene where checked; the cause of the rest is unknown. From that table come the V and J calls and clone size; the DNA was used to work out D and trimming. For this sample the table gives about 500,000 clones, of which approximately 77% were detected only once. The ten largest clones add up to around 12% of the sample.

The donors were healthy, HIV-negative adults with no recently reported acute infections or vaccinations. Every donor was a Caucasian adult residing in Nashville, Tennessee, USA. For unsorted samples, tens of millions of PBMCs were counted, and genomic DNA was extracted using the QIAamp DNA Blood Mini kit. Blood was obtained by leukapheresis, after which PBMCs were separated by Ficoll-Histopaque density gradient centrifugation and cryopreserved in liquid nitrogen vapor phase. Sequences were obtained from PBMCs. This receptor was obtained from a woman in her thirties or forties in good health. Some clones in this sample may be carry-over from other donors' samples. The chain is assembled from TRBV10-2 and TRBJ2-3, with 10 bases matching TRBD2. CDR3 region: CASRASGSSDTQYF. The DNA is TGCGCCAGCAGGGCTAGCGGGAGTTCAGATACGCAGTATTTT.